The TCR beta chain under discussion was sequenced for a study of blood T cell repertoires in COVID-19. Study overall: Sites across the United States, Italy and Spain contributed samples from acute and convalescent COVID-19. The cDNA or gDNA used as material had been derived from T cells, B-cell-depleted T cells, or PBMCs.

Methods used by the authors: Researchers report that nucleated cell counts were estimated from reference gene primer amplification. Sequenced by immunoSEQ multiplex PCR; TCRdb stores in-frame clones only, minus some. The DNA was the basis for D and trimming; V, J and clone size are from that table. The sample yields about 130,000 clones, approximately 86% seen once. This receptor was taken from a woman aged 45-65 years who had recovered from COVID-19. The sample consisted of peripheral blood.

The CDR3 sequence: CAWSPGTGGKETQYF. CDR3 nucleotides: TGTGCCTGGAGTCCCGGGACAGGGGGGAAAGAGACCCAGTACTTC. The chain combines TRBV30 with TRBJ2-5, with 11 positions matching TRBD1. The CDR3 is 15 residues long. J was trimmed by 3 bases and V by 2 bases; bases with no gene match: 5. Germline-derived CDR1 and CDR2 are GTSNPN and SVGIG (reference sequence).